Listed below are T cell receptor beta chains from one sample, sequenced in a study of graft-versus-host responses after intestinal transplantation. Data came from immunoSEQ multiplex PCR; TCRdb stores just in-frame clones and leaves some out. Of just over 20,000 clones in the sample, roughly nine tenths were seen once. Sample: PBMCs, taken more than 62 days after intestinal transplantation. The source is a human patient who received an intestinal transplant, so some T cells may come from the graft donor. Both conserved end residues are part of each CDR3. The D gene is left open where the match is weak. The size entry is marked missing in some rows and otherwise reads once, few, many or a size class.

clone_size: -
j_call: TRBJ2-7
v_call: TRBV19
d_call: -
cdr3_aa: CASSIRQGEQYF
cdr3_nt: TGTGCCAGTAGTATACGTCAGGGAGAGCAGTACTTC

clone_size: -
j_call: TRBJ2-7
v_call: TRBV27
d_call: -
cdr3_aa: CASSLARGDEQYF
cdr3_nt: TGTGCCAGCAGTTTGGCTCGGGGCGACGAGCAGTACTTC

clone_size: few
j_call: TRBJ1-2
v_call: TRBV27
d_call: -
cdr3_aa: CASSPLRTRVDGYTF
cdr3_nt: TGTGCCAGCAGTCCCCTCCGAACAAGGGTGGATGGCTACACCTTC

clone_size: -
j_call: TRBJ1-2
v_call: TRBV5-5
d_call: TRBD1
cdr3_aa: CASSLGQGAGSGYTF
cdr3_nt: TGTGCCAGCAGCTTGGGACAGGGGGCGGGATCTGGCTACACCTTC

clone_size: few
j_call: TRBJ1-1
v_call: TRBV21-1
d_call: -
cdr3_aa: CASSQSREGTEAFF
cdr3_nt: TGTGCCAGCAGCCAATCCAGGGAAGGCACTGAAGCTTTCTTT

clone_size: -
j_call: TRBJ2-2
v_call: TRBV27
d_call: TRBD1
cdr3_aa: CASSYQTGYTGELFF
cdr3_nt: TGTGCCAGCAGTTATCAGACAGGGTACACCGGGGAGCTGTTTTTT

clone_size: few
j_call: TRBJ2-1
v_call: TRBV6-1
d_call: TRBD2
cdr3_aa: CASSEASGGANEQFF
cdr3_nt: TGTGCCAGCAGTGAAGCTAGCGGGGGGGCCAATGAGCAGTTCTTC

clone_size: -
j_call: TRBJ1-5
v_call: TRBV9
d_call: TRBD1
cdr3_aa: CASSVAPDRDSNQPQHF
cdr3_nt: TGTGCCAGCAGCGTAGCCCCGGACAGGGATAGCAATCAGCCCCAGCATTTT

clone_size: -
j_call: TRBJ2-3
v_call: TRBV6-6
d_call: -
cdr3_aa: CASSYVRGADTQYF
cdr3_nt: TGTGCCAGCAGTTACGTCAGGGGCGCAGATACGCAGTATTTT

clone_size: -
j_call: TRBJ2-7
v_call: TRBV10-3
d_call: TRBD1
cdr3_aa: CAISGDRLDSYEQYF
cdr3_nt: TGTGCCATCAGTGGGGACAGGCTAGACTCCTACGAGCAGTACTTC

clone_size: -
j_call: TRBJ2-6
v_call: TRBV6-5
d_call: -
cdr3_aa: CASSVQLSGANVLTF
cdr3_nt: TGTGCCAGCAGTGTTCAGCTCTCTGGGGCCAACGTCCTGACTTTC

clone_size: -
j_call: TRBJ2-7
v_call: TRBV7-9
d_call: -
cdr3_aa: CASSLAGAHEQYF
cdr3_nt: TGTGCCAGCAGCTTAGCAGGAGCCCACGAGCAGTACTTC

clone_size: -
j_call: TRBJ2-3
v_call: TRBV7-7
d_call: -
cdr3_aa: CASSLGISSTDTQYF
cdr3_nt: TGTGCCAGCAGCTTAGGAATCTCTAGCACAGATACGCAGTATTTT

clone_size: -
j_call: TRBJ1-1
v_call: TRBV7-6
d_call: -
cdr3_aa: CASSRLMNTEAFF
cdr3_nt: TGTGCCAGCAGCAGATTGATGAACACTGAAGCTTTCTTT

clone_size: -
j_call: TRBJ1-5
v_call: TRBV19
d_call: -
cdr3_aa: CASRADGNSNQPQHF
cdr3_nt: TGTGCCAGTAGGGCGGACGGTAATAGCAATCAGCCCCAGCATTTT

clone_size: -
j_call: TRBJ2-3
v_call: TRBV15
d_call: TRBD1
cdr3_aa: CATSSLQGTRADTQYF
cdr3_nt: TGTGCCACCAGCAGCCTACAGGGGACCCGGGCAGATACGCAGTATTTT

clone_size: -
j_call: TRBJ1-2
v_call: TRBV5-4
d_call: -
cdr3_aa: CASSLEIDRIYTF
cdr3_nt: TGTGCCAGCAGCTTAGAGATTGACAGGATCTACACCTTC

clone_size: -
j_call: TRBJ2-7
v_call: TRBV7-7
d_call: -
cdr3_aa: CASSLVPGAEEQYF
cdr3_nt: TGTGCCAGCAGCTTAGTTCCGGGGGCAGAAGAGCAGTACTTC

clone_size: -
j_call: TRBJ2-3
v_call: TRBV6-1
d_call: TRBD1
cdr3_aa: CASSLRDRVSFF
cdr3_nt: TGTGCCAGCAGTCTCCGGGACAGGGTCTCCTTTTTT

clone_size: -
j_call: TRBJ2-5
v_call: TRBV19
d_call: -
cdr3_aa: CASSISFSGRTQYF
cdr3_nt: TGTGCCAGTAGTATTTCATTTAGTGGCCGGACCCAGTACTTC

clone_size: -
j_call: TRBJ1-1
v_call: TRBV6-1
d_call: -
cdr3_aa: CASSRGSQETEAFF
cdr3_nt: TGTGCCAGCAGTCGCGGGTCCCAGGAAACTGAAGCTTTCTTT

clone_size: -
j_call: TRBJ2-7
v_call: TRBV4-1
d_call: TRBD1
cdr3_aa: CASSLSLPDRGPYEQYF
cdr3_nt: TGCGCCAGCAGCCTCTCACTGCCGGACAGGGGGCCCTACGAGCAGTACTTC

clone_size: -
j_call: TRBJ2-1
v_call: TRBV9
d_call: TRBD1
cdr3_aa: CASSVERQGSYNEQFF
cdr3_nt: TGTGCCAGCAGCGTAGAAAGACAGGGCTCCTACAATGAGCAGTTCTTC

clone_size: -
j_call: TRBJ2-6
v_call: TRBV28
d_call: -
cdr3_aa: CASSPTDGYSGANVLTF
cdr3_nt: TGTGCCAGCAGTCCGACGGACGGCTACTCTGGGGCCAACGTCCTGACTTTC

clone_size: few
j_call: TRBJ2-5
v_call: TRBV6-1
d_call: TRBD2
cdr3_aa: CASSGLAGGQETQYF
cdr3_nt: TGTGCCAGCAGTGGACTAGCGGGGGGGCAAGAGACCCAGTACTTC

clone_size: -
j_call: TRBJ2-1
v_call: TRBV9
d_call: TRBD1
cdr3_aa: CASSEGAGEQFF
cdr3_nt: TGTGCCAGCAGCGAGGGGGCCGGGGAGCAGTTCTTC

clone_size: -
j_call: TRBJ1-2
v_call: TRBV9
d_call: -
cdr3_aa: CASSVGGEYGYTF
cdr3_nt: TGTGCCAGCAGCGTGGGGGGCGAGTATGGCTACACCTTC

clone_size: -
j_call: TRBJ2-7
v_call: TRBV5-4
d_call: -
cdr3_aa: CASSPTDTSYEQYF
cdr3_nt: TGTGCCAGCAGCCCGACAGACACCTCCTACGAGCAGTACTTC

clone_size: -
j_call: TRBJ2-7
v_call: TRBV25-1
d_call: -
cdr3_aa: CASSEYPGDSYEQYF
cdr3_nt: TGTGCCAGCAGTGAATATCCGGGAGACTCCTACGAGCAGTACTTC